The source of this T cell receptor (beta chain) is a study of Graves' ophthalmopathy and Graves' hyperthyroidism. This clonotype occurred many times. Amplified material comprised TCR beta CDR3 regions derived from RNA transcripts. Amplification began with first-round RT-PCR using HTBI primers, then second-round multiplex PCR was performed. TCRdb independently ran MiXCR on the multiplex PCR reads; one entry per CDR3 protein. The table records about 1.1 million distinct CDR3 sequences, around a third of them present only once. The V segment lost 0 bases and the J segment 5 bases; nucleotides outside the gene matches: 11. Germline V gene sequence: CDR1 DFQATT, CDR2 SNEGSKA (reference sequence). CDR3 length: 16 residues.

The chain couples TRBV20-1 to TRBJ2-7, with TRBD1 matching over 9 bases. The sequenced sample consisted of peripheral blood or thyroid tissue (not recorded which). The sequence was obtained from an adult man with Graves' hyperthyroidism. CDR3 protein: CSARDQSGQGPHEQYF. The CDR3 region has the DNA TGCAGTGCTAGAGATCAGTCGGGACAGGGCCCCCACGAGCAGTACTTC.